The source of this TCR beta chain is a study of CD8+ T cells in alopecia areata. General study results and limits: Greater clonality was observed in lesional scalp samples, especially alopecia totalis/universalis, versus normal scalp. Researchers reported that TCR sharing among patients proved less clear than in mice, possibly HLA-linked. Besides other cells, scalp samples also yield sequences of resident alphabeta T cells from normal skin.

cDNA serving as the sequencing template came from extracted, reverse transcribed RNA. Profiled with immunoSEQ multiplex PCR; TCRdb holds only in-frame clones, not every one. This table has some 170,000 clones, about 67% appearing once. The CDR3 has 15 residues. From germline, CDR1 is MNHNS and CDR2 SASEGT. V was shortened by 1 base and J by 2 bases, with 9 bases between the two germline ends. Details on this clone: Its antigen is unknown.

This clonotype originated in a human donor with alopecia areata. J is TRBJ1-5 and V is TRBV6-1, with a weak D call TRBD1 (5 bases). The sample in question was CD8+ T cells sorted from blood, obtained at week 0. In DNA, the CDR3 is TGTGCCAGCAGTGAAGTAGGCAGGGGCAATCAGCCCCAGCATTTT. Its protein product is CASSEVGRGNQPQHF.